Listed here are 6 T cell receptor beta chains from one sample, sequenced in a study of blood T cells in healthy people across ages. PCR was performed a second time for about 7 to 11 cycles using a sample-barcoded 5' primer and a J-beta primer mix. Using its own MiXCR run on the 5' RACE reads, TCRdb lists one record per CDR3 protein. The profile shows about 720,000 distinct CDR3 sequences, 20% to 25% of them singletons. Sequencing was done on a sample of blood. The receptors originated from a man between 65 and 79 years old in good health.

This clonotype has only a few counts. The chain links TRBV9 to TRBJ2-5; D gene uncertain. The germline CDR1 and CDR2 sequences are SGDLS and YYNGEE. CDR3 length equals 14 residues. V dropped 0 bases and J dropped 2 bases, with 8 bases sitting between them. In nucleotides, the CDR3 is TGTGCCAGCAGCGTAGCCCTGGGTCAAGAGACCCAGTACTTC. Amino acid sequence: CASSVALGQETQYF.

This clonotype was picked up one time. The V gene is TRBV3-1, the J gene TRBJ2-3, with TRBD2 matching over 11 bases. With 5 bases clipped from V and 5 bases from J, the junction kept 6 bases outside the gene matches. There are 15 residues in the CDR3. Germline CDR1 is LGHDT and CDR2 is YNNKEL (reference sequence). This chain's CDR3 is CASSSGLAVQDTQYF. CDR3 in DNA: TGTGCCAGCAGCTCGGGACTAGCGGTCCAAGATACGCAGTATTTT.

This sequence joins TRBV4-1 and TRBJ2-5, with 10 positions matching TRBD1. The J call may be wrong; the DNA end is better matched by TRBJ2-1. Per the germline V gene, CDR1 is MGHRA and CDR2 is YSYEKL. The CDR3 covers 22 residues. The CDR3 sequence is CASSQKSGGPGQGTGWSSEQFF. Written as DNA, the CDR3 is TGCGCCAGCAGCCAAAAATCTGGGGGACCGGGACAGGGGACAGGTTGGTCAAGCGAGCAGTTCTTC.

The chain employs TRBV29-1 and TRBJ2-2; tentative D call: TRBD1 (6 bases). There are 13 residues in the CDR3. Germline-derived CDR1 and CDR2 are SQVTM and ANQGSEA. The DNA for the CDR3 is TGCATTTCAGGGGACCCGAACACCGGGGAGCTGTTTTTT. It codes for CISGDPNTGELFF.

This clonotype was counted a few times. V and J are TRBV4-2 and TRBJ2-5; 14 positions match TRBD2. The CDR3 totals 18 residues. CDR1 LGHNA and CDR2 YNFKEQ come from the germline V gene. V shed 1 base and J 2 bases; nucleotides not matched to a gene: 6. The CDR3 DNA follows: TGTGCCAGCAGCCAAGTGGCCGGACTAGCGGGGGGACAAGAGACCCAGTACTTC. It is translated as CASSQVAGLAGGQETQYF.

This clonotype was recorded only once. The rearrangement uses TRBV27 and TRBJ1-5; a possible D gene is TRBD1 (5 bases). CDR1 is MNHEY, CDR2 SMNVEV, per germline (reference sequence). The ends were cut back, 6 bases at V and 5 bases at J, with 11 bases in the middle. This CDR3 has 13 amino acids. This chain's CDR3 is CASSFGTYQPQHF. Written as DNA, the CDR3 is TGTGCCAGCAGCTTTGGGACCTATCAGCCCCAGCATTTT.